A single T cell receptor beta chain is shown here with its context. Germline values: CDR1 LNHDA, CDR2 SQIVND (reference sequence). CDR3 length: 14 residues. Trimming removed 6 bases at V and 2 bases at J, with 11 bases between. This sample stems from a study of blood T cell repertoires in COVID-19. Sequencing used immunoSEQ multiplex PCR; TCRdb keeps in-frame clones, though not all of them. The sample consists of some 57,000 clones, around nine tenths of them appearing once. The receptor's source is a human donor in a cohort sampled during active COVID-19. The J gene is TRBJ1-3, the V gene TRBV19; D is uncertain. Sequencing used peripheral blood. CDR3: CASRPRIAGNTIYF. DNA for the CDR3: TGTGCCAGTAGACCTCGAATAGCTGGAAACACCATATATTTT.